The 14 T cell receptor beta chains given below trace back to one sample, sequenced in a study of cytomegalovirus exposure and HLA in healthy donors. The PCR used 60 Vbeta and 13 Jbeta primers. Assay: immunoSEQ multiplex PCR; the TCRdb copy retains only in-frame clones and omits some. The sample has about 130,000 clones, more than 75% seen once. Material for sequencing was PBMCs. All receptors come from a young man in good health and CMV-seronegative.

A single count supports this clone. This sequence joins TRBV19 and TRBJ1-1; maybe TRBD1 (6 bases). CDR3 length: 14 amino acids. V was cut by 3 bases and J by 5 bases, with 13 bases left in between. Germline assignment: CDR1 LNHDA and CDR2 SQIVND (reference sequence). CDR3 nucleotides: TGTGCCAGTAGTATTACAGGGTATCGAACTGAAGCTTTCTTT. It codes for CASSITGYRTEAFF. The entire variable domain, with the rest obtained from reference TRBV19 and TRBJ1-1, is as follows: DGGITQSPKYLFRKEGQNVTLSCEQNLNHDAMYWYRQDPGQGLRLIYYSQIVNDFQKGDIAEGYSVSREKKESFPLTVTSAQKNPTAFYLCASSITGYRTEAFFGQGTRLTVV.

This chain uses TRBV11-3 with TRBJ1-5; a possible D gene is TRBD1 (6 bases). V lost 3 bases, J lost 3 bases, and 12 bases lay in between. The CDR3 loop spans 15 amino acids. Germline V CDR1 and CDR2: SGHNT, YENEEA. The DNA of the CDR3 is TGTGCCAGCAGCTTGCAGGGGATGCTCAATCAGCCCCAGCATTTT. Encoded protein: CASSLQGMLNQPQHF. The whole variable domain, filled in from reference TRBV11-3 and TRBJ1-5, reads EAGVVQSPRYKIIEKKQPVAFWCNPISGHNTLYWYLQNLGQGPELLIRYENEEAVDDSQLPKDRFSAERLKGVDSTLKIQPAELGDSAVYLCASSLQGMLNQPQHFGDGTRLSIL.

The CDR3 here is CASSPRRANTEAFF. For the CDR3, the DNA is TGTGCCAGCAGCCCCCGGAGGGCGAACACTGAAGCTTTCTTT. V is TRBV28 and J is TRBJ1-1; D not resolved. This CDR3 is built from 14 residues. Per the germline V gene, CDR1 is MDHEN and CDR2 is SYDVKM. V lost 6 bases to trimming and J lost 1 base, with 12 bases between them.

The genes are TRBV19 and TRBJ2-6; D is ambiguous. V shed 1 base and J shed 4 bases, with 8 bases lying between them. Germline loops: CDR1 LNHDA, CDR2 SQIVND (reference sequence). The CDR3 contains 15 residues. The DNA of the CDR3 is TGTGCCAGTAGTATAGCAGAACGCGGGGCCAACGTCCTGACTTTC. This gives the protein CASSIAERGANVLTF.

The CDR3 sequence: CAWVSPIATNEKLFF. CDR3 DNA sequence: TGTGCCTGGGTCAGTCCCATTGCAACTAATGAAAAACTGTTTTTT. The chain links TRBV30 to TRBJ1-4; D call uncertain. V lost 5 bases to trimming and J lost 0 bases, with 13 bases between them. This CDR3 has 15 residues. CDR1 and CDR2 from the germline V gene are GTSNPN and SVGIG (reference sequence). Supplemented by reference TRBV30 and TRBJ1-4, the full variable domain reads SQTIHQWPATLVQPVGSPLSLECTVEGTSNPNLYWYRQAAGRGLQLLFYSVGIGQISSEVPQNLSASRPQDRQFILSSKKLLLSDSGFYLCAWVSPIATNEKLFFGSGTQLSVL.

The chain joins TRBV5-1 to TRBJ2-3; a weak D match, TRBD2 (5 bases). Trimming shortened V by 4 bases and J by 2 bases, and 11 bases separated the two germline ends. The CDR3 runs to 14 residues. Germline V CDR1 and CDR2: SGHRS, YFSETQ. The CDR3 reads CASSMDSFTDTQYF. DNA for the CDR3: TGCGCCAGCAGCATGGACTCGTTCACAGATACGCAGTATTTT.

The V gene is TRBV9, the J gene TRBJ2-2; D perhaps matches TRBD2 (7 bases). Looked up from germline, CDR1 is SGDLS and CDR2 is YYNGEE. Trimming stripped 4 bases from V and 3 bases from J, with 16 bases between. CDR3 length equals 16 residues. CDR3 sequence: CASSPRLGGHTGELFF. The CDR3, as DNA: TGTGCCAGCAGCCCCCGTCTCGGGGGGCACACCGGGGAGCTGTTTTTT.

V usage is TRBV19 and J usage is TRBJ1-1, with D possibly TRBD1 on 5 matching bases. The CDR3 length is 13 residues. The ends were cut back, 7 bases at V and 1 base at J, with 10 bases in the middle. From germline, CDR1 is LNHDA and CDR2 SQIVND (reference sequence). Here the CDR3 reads CASKTGGNTEAFF. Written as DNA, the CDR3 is TGTGCCAGTAAGACCGGGGGGAACACTGAAGCTTTCTTT.

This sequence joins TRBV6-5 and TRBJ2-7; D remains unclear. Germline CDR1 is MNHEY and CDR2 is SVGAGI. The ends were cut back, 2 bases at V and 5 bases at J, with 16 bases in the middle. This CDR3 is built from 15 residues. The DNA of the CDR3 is TGTGCCAGCAGTTACATGTCAGTTCCGTGGCACGAGCAGTACTTC. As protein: CASSYMSVPWHEQYF.

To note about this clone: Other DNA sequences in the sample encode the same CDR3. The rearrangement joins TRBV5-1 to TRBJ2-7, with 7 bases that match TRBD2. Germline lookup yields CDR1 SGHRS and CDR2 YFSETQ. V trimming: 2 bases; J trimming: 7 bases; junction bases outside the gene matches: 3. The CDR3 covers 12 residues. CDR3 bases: TGCGCCAGCAGCTTTCAGGGAGGGGAGCAGTACTTC. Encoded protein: CASSFQGGEQYF.

The CDR3 reads CASSVGQGRSYEQYF. Here the CDR3 DNA reads TGTGCCAGCAGCGTAGGGCAGGGGCGATCCTACGAGCAGTACTTC. The rearrangement joins TRBV9 to TRBJ2-7; TRBD1 is a possible D gene (6 bases). Per the germline V gene, CDR1 is SGDLS and CDR2 is YYNGEE. V shed 0 bases and J shed 1 base, with 11 bases lying between them. This CDR3 spans 15 amino acids.

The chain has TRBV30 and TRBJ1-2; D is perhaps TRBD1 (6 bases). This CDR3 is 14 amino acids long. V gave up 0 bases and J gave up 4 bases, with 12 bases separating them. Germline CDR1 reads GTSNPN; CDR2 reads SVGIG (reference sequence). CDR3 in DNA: TGTGCCTGGAGTGTACTAGGACAGTTCTATGGCTACACCTTC. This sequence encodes CAWSVLGQFYGYTF.

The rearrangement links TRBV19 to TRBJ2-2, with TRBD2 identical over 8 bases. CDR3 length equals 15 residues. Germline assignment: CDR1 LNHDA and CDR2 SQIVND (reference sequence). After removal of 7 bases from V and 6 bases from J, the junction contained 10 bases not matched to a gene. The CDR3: CASIPRGDGAGELFF. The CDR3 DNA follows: TGTGCCAGTATCCCGCGGGGGGATGGGGCCGGGGAGCTGTTTTTT.

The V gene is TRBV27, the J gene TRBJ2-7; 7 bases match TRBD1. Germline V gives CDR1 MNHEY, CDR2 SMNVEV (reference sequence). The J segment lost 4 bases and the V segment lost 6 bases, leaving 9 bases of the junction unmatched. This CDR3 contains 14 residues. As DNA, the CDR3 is TGTGCCAGCAGCCCGAAGGGGACAGCGTACGAGCAGTACTTC. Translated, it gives CASSPKGTAYEQYF.